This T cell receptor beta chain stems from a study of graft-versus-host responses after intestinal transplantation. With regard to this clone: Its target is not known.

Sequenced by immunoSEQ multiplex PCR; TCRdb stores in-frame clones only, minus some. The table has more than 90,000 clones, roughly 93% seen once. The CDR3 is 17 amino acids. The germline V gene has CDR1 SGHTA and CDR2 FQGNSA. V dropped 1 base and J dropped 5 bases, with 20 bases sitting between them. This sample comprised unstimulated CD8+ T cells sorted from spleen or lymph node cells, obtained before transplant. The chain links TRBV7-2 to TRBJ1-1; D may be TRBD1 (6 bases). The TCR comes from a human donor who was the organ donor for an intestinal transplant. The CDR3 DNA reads TGTGCCAGCAGCTTAGGAGGCCCGCCGGGGGCGTATACTGAAGCTTTCTTT. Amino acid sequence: CASSLGGPPGAYTEAFF.